The entry below describes one T cell receptor (beta chain). Its specific antigen is unknown. No much larger clonotype is one base removed from it; base qualities were not supplied. The data derive from a study of shared clonotypes between healthy human individuals (dated by TCRdb to 2018 to 2020). In terms of the full investigation: The cohort included three men and a couple of women between 18 and 49 years of age. To increase sequencing depth and limit assay-specific biases, TCR repertoire library preparation and sequencing were carried out by different laboratories using diverse techniques. Leukapheresis yielded between about 0.94 and 8.9 billion PBMCs per donor. The study deeply sequenced blood TCR repertoires of about 5 healthy adults to estimate repertoire size and the extent of clonotype sharing between individuals. For each donor, three plates each were used for CD4 naive and CD4 memory, two plates were used for CD8 naive, and one plate was used for CD8 memory. Overall study results and their limits: Because the study included a small number of donors, the genetic and exposure-history diversity represented was limited. Higher generation probabilities were observed for clonotypes shared by all four sorted-subset donors than for non-shared clonotypes. Across four donors, about 5% of naive CD4, approximately 3.6% of naive CD8, about 2.3% of memory CD4, and approximately 0.4% of memory CD8 clonotypes were shared. Sampling was restricted to blood, and TCR repertoires in tissue are likely to differ from TCR repertoires in blood. Naive subsets generally had larger estimated clonotype richness than memory subsets did. Even with the large sequencing depth, rarefaction of the sorted-subset datasets indicated that sequencing was incomplete. Based on pairwise subsampling, the degree of clonotype sharing among donors was expected to be affected by sequencing depth.

Healthy HIV-negative adults with no recently reported acute infections or vaccinations were included as donors. Only Caucasian adults living in Nashville, Tennessee, USA were represented among the donors. CD4+ T cells were enriched by magnetic negative selection; naive cells were then positively selected on CD45RA, and the negative fraction formed the memory subset. After blood collection by leukapheresis, PBMCs were isolated using Ficoll-Histopaque density gradient centrifugation and then cryopreserved in the vapor phase of liquid nitrogen. Analytical flow cytometry was used to check the purity and quantity of each magnetically sorted T cell population. Genomic DNA was isolated from every sorted fraction and measured by UV absorbance on a Nanodrop 2000c. Using the deep immunoSEQ assay, TCR CDR3 regions were amplified from genomic DNA by multiplex PCR. Extracted genomic DNA from each cell subset was distributed evenly across all wells of several immunoSEQ 96-well plates, and each plate was treated as a replicate. For sorted subsets, about 210 ng of genomic DNA, equivalent to around 29,000 T cell genomes, went into each replicate PCR. Purified libraries were measured with a Qubit 3.0 fluorometer, size-checked on a Bioanalyzer 2100, and measured again with the KAPA Library Quantification kit. A separate single-read 150-cycle Illumina NextSeq 550 flow cell was used to sequence each immunoSEQ 96-well plate. Regarding the original processing steps: Because the immunoSEQ output held only junctional sequences and lacked quality scores, the filtering could not match the filtering applied to full-length reads. To assign V/J genes and CDR3, sequences were annotated against IMGT germline references using PyIR, a Python wrapper for IgBLAST v1.9. Reads with weak V/J assignments (E-value above 1e-6), missing CDR3, stop codons, out-of-frame junctions, or ambiguous translated residues were removed. V3J clonotypes were defined as sequences sharing an identical inferred V gene, J gene, and CDR3 amino acid sequence. To compute the percentage overlap between repertoires, the number of shared unique clonotypes was divided by the size of the smaller repertoire. RTK rarefaction, the Chao1 estimator, and Recon v2.1 estimates of unobserved clonotypes were used to assess repertoire richness. Generation probabilities were computed with OLGA for all TCRbeta clonotypes obtained by the gDNA method from several donors. TCRdb limited this immuneACCESS table to in-frame rearrangements with V and J called. A share of clones is missing; checked studies link under half to unresolved V genes, and the rest is unexplained. V and J calls and clone size follow that table, whereas D and trimming were derived from the DNA. Here the sample has a few million clones; around 95% occur a single time. The top ten hold approximately 0.13% of the sample.

V and J lose 9 bases and 3 bases, and a span of 11 bases separates them. From the cysteine up to the phenylalanine, the CDR3 has a length of 12 residues. Only the CDR3 part of the read is kept: 36 bases, read in frame from the first base. CDR1 is given as ENHRY and CDR2 as SYGVKD, both from the germline V gene. The sample taken for sequencing was naive CD4+ T cells sorted from blood. In the paper's terms, the cell subset or site label means: CD45RA+ positively selected. The receptor was derived from a man aged 18 to 30 in good health. Recombination joined TRBV10-3 with TRBJ1-2, with a weak D call of TRBD1 (5 bases match). The encoded CDR3 is CAIRLQDYGYTF. The DNA reads TGTGCCATTCGGTTACAGGACTATGGCTACACCTTC.